This T cell receptor (beta chain) was sequenced for a study of CXCR3-negative and CXCR3-positive naive CD8 T cells (dated by TCRdb to the late 2010s). Looking at the study overall: In total, some 130 million TRB reads were obtained, or roughly 1.5 +/- 0.3 million reads per library. The diversity and physicochemical repertoire analyses included more than nine donors pooled from two independent experiments. TRBV-TRBJ cluster analysis included naive subsets from 5 donors and memory cells from 3 donors. Overall results and qualifications from the work: Naive CXCR3-negative and CXCR3-positive cells from the same donor showed similar TRBV-TRBJ usage, whereas memory cells showed distinct patterns. Because CXCR3 expression was partially decreased after cryopreservation, freshly isolated PBMCs were used for most assays. Surface CD5, linked to self-reactivity in mice, was comparable between naive subsets; TCR interaction strength was therefore also inferred from TRB CDR3 physicochemical properties. Both naive subsets had comparably high repertoire diversity, while memory CD8+ T cells had much lower repertoire diversity. TRB CDR3s from CXCR3-positive naive cells showed higher hydrophobicity (lower Kidera factor 4), lower energy, and higher strength and volume indices than CXCR3-negative naive cells.

Each CD8+ T cell subset was flow-sorted in triplicate, with 300,000 or so cells per subset placed directly into RLT lysis buffer. To keep memory contaminants out, a stringent definition of naive CD8+ T cells was applied: CD45RO-CCR7+CD27+CD95-. Peripheral blood mononuclear cells were isolated from buffy coats using standard density gradient centrifugation. A FACSAria III was used to flow-sort naive CXCR3-negative and CXCR3-positive CD8+ T cells. Total RNA was extracted from sorted cells with an RNeasy Mini Kit. The sequencing machine was a NextSeq 550. The Human TCR Profiling Kit (MiLaboratory) was used to make UMI-labeled 5' RACE TRB cDNA libraries. cDNA synthesis used the entire amount of extracted RNA, and PCR amplification then used the entire amount of cDNA produced. Libraries were prepared in parallel using an identical number of PCR cycles. Turning to the authors' computational methods: About 57,000 +/- 9,900 unique UMI-labeled TRB cDNA molecules per library were extracted with MIGEC and MiXCR, with at least two reads per UMI required. On average, roughly 40,000 +/- 10,000 functional in-frame TRB CDR3 nucleotide clonotypes lacking stop codons were found per library. Diversity metrics, including normalized Shannon-Wiener and Chao1, were computed in VDJtools after downsampling to 5000 UMI-labeled TRB molecules per sample. Clonotype-size-weighted physicochemical properties of the central five CDR3 residues (interaction energy, strength, volume and Kidera factor 4) were computed in VDJtools. After reprocessing by TCRdb, each CDR3 protein sequence is one entry, and no DNA is given. For this entry, the V and J calls and clone size follow TCRdb and not the study's own pipeline. The table for this sample shows 150,000 to 180,000 distinct CDR3 sequences. Of the sample, around 0.5% is held by the ten largest clones.

The CDR3 runs 15 amino acids, cysteine and phenylalanine included. The entry carries no DNA sequence. CDR1 is given as SGHKS and CDR2 as YYEKEE, both from the germline V gene (reference sequence). Comment on this clonotype: There is no known antigen for this receptor.

Recombination linked TRBV5-5 to TRBJ2-1. Sample: naive CXCR3+ CD8+ T cells from blood. This sample's cell subset or site label indicates: CD45RO-CCR7+CD27+CD95- naive CD8+ T cells expressing CXCR3 (TNR3+). This clonotype was obtained from a human donor in good health. Some clones in this sample may be carry-over from other donors' samples. The CDR3 region has the sequence CASSLDVVSYNEQFF.